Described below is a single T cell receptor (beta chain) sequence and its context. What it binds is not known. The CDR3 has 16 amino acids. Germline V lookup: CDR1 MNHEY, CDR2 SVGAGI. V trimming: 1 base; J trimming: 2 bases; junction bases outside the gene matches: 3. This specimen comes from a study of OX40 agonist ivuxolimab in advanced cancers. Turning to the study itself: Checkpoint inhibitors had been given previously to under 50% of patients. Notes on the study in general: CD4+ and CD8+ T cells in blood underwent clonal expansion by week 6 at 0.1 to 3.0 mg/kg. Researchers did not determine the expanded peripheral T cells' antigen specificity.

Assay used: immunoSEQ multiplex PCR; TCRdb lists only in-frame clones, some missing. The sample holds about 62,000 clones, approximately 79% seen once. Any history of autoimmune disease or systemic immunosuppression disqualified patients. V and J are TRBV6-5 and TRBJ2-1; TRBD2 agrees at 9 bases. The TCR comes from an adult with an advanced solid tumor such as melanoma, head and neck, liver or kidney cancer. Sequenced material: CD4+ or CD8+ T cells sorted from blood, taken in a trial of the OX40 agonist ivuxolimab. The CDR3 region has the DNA TGTGCCAGCAGTTACTTGCCTAGCGGGGCCTACAATGAGCAGTTCTTC. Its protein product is CASSYLPSGAYNEQFF.